The rows below give T cell receptor beta chains drawn from one sample of a study of T cell responses to AZD1222 COVID-19 vaccine. Profiling relied on immunoSEQ multiplex PCR, and the TCRdb table lists in-frame clones only, not all of them. The table includes around 130,000 clones, 91% detected once. The specimen was peripheral blood, collected on day 0 of AZD1222 vaccination. The receptors shown here come from an adult in good health. The CDR3 runs from the conserved cysteine through the conserved F or W. Fields, in order: V gene, D gene, CDR3 protein. D genes are given only for firm matches.

>TRBV11-3|TRBD1
CASSLKGQGSTGELFF
>TRBV7-8|.
CASKGGRFEAFF
>TRBV10-1|.
CASSEGTYEAFF
>TRBV15|.
CATSRGVSGAEKLFF
>TRBV24-1|.
CATSDSVRNQPQHF
>TRBV5-1|TRBD2
CASSLASSMTSGGEQFF
>TRBV4-2|.
CASRRDIARGPGNTIYF
>TRBV27|TRBD2
CASSHRTSGRSYEQYF
>TRBV6-5|.
CASRETRRRDIQYF
>TRBV5-6|TRBD1
CASSGTANYEQYF
>TRBV18|.
CASSPKGGNYGYTF